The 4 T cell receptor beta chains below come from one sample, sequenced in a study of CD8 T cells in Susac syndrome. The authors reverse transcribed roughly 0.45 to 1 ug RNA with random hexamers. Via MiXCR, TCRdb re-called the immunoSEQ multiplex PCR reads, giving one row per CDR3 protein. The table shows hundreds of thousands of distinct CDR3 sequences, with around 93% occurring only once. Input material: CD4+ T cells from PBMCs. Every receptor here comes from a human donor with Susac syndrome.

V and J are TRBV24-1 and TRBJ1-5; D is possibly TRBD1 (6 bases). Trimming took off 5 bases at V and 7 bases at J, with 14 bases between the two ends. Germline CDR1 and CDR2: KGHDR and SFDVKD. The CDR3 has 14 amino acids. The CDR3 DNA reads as TGTGCCACCAGTGCCCTCGGAGGGGGGCAGCCCCAGCATTTT. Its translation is CATSALGGGQPQHF.

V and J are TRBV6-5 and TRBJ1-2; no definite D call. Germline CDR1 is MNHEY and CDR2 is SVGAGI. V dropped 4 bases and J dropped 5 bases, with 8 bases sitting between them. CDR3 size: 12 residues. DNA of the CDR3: TGTGCCAGCAGTTCGACGGTGTATGGCTACACCTTC. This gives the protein CASSSTVYGYTF.

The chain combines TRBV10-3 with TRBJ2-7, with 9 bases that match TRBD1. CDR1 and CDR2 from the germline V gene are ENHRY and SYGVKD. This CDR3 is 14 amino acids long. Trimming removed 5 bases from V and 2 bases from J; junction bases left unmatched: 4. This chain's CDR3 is CAISSGTGTYEQYF. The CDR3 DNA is TGTGCCATCAGTTCCGGGACAGGGACCTACGAGCAGTACTTC.

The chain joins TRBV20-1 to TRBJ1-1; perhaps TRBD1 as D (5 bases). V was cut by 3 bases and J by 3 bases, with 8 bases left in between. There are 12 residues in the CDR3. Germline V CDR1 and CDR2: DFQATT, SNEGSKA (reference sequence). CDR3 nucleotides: TGCAGTGCTAGGGGGGGAGACACTGAAGCTTTCTTT. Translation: CSARGGDTEAFF.